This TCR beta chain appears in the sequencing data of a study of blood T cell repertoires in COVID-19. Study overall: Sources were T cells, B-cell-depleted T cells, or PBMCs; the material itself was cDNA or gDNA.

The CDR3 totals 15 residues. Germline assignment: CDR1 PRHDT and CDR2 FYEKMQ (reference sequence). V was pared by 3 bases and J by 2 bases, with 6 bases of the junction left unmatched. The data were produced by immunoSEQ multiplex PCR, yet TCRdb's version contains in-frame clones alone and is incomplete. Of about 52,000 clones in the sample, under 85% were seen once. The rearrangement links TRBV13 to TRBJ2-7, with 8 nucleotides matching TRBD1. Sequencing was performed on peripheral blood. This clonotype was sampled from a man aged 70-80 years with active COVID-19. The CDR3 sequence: CASSLSGTGTYEQYF. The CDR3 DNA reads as TGTGCCAGCAGCTTGTCCGGGACAGGTACCTACGAGCAGTACTTC.